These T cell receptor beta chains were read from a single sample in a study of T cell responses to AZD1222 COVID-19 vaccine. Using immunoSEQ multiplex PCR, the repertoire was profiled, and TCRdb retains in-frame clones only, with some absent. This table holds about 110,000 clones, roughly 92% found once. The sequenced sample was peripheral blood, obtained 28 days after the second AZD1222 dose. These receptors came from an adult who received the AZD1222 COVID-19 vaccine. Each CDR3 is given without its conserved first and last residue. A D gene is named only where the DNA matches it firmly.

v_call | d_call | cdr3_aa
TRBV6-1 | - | ASSVNRVRGRGGYT
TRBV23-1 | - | AIDGQPQH
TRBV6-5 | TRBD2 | ASSYGGLAGQETQY
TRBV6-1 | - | ASSEATANSYEQY
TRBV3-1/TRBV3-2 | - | ASSQVSTSYGYT
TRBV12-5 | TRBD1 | ASGSGQGAVSDTQY
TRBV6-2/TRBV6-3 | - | ASSYPDAQGAF
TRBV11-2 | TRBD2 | ASSLGLADTDTQY
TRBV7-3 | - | ASSLTGQNTEAF
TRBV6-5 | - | ASSYSIGAGNTIY
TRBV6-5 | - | ASSYSSGAGESF
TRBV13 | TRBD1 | ASSLYPGGAGGELF
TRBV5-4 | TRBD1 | ASSFTGGGELF
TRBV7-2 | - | ASSLSGGRPDTQY
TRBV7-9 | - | ASSPTGNTIY
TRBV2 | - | ASSRQTSAEAF
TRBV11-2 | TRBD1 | ASSLDRGRVINTQY
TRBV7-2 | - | ASSFYPWQPKDGYT
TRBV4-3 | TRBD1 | ASSQGQGGGYT
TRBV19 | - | ASSVTDTQY
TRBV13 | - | ASSLGRGYGYT
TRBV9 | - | ASSAGTVGSYEQY
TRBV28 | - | ASSLFRTTYEQY
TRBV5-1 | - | ASSFSSRAFYGYT
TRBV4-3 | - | ASSQDRGSYNEQF
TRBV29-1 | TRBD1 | SAGQGTSYEQY
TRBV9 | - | ASSVGLGVEYGYT
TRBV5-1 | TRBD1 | ASSWGDRDSGNTIY
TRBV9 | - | ASSVADSYTEAF
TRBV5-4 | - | ASSASGLIDYGYT
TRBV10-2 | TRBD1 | ASLRDRGDYGYT
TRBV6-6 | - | ASSSPSRAENIQY
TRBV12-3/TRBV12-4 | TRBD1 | ASSSGQGYEQY
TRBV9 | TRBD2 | ASALAGGISDTQY
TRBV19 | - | ASSMDMYANTEAF
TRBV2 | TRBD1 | ASSEARTGYYGYT
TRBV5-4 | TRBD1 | ASSLRDRGNYEQY
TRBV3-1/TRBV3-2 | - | ASSERSEAF